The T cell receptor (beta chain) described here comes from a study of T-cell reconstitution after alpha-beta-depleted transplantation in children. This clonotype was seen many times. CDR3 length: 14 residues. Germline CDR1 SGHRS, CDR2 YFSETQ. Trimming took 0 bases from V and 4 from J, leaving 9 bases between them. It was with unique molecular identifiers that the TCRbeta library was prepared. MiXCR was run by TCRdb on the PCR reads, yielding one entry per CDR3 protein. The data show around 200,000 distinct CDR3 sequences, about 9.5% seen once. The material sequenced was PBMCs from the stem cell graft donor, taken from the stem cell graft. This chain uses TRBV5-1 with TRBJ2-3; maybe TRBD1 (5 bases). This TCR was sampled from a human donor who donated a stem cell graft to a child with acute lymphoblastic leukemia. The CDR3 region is CASSLVAGPDTQYF. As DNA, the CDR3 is TGCGCCAGCAGCTTGGTTGCAGGGCCAGATACGCAGTATTTT.